These 14 T cell receptor beta chains were all obtained from the same sample, sequenced in a study of blood T cell repertoires in COVID-19 (TCRdb year 2020). The library was generated by the immunoSEQ multiplex PCR assay. This is the immuneACCESS table as TCRdb keeps it, with only in-frame sequences that have V and J called. A part of the clones is gone; compared with another copy, unresolved V genes explain less than half, and the rest is unexplained. In all, the sample holds approximately 300,000 clones, and more than 80% of those were seen once. Jointly, the top ten make up 5% to 7% of the sample. The specimen was peripheral blood. The receptors shown here come from a man between 18 and 29 years old who had recovered from COVID-19.

The chain has TRBV11-2 and TRBJ1-1, with D hard to call. The V and J ends lost 5 bases and 5 bases respectively, with 9 bases between them. Germline V gene sequence: CDR1 SGHAT, CDR2 FQNNGV. The CDR3 covers 12 residues. The CDR3 DNA reads TGTGCCAGCAGCCAAACGGGGACTGAAGCTTTCTTT. Amino acid sequence: CASSQTGTEAFF.

CDR3 residues: CASKRDTSTDTQYF. CDR3 bases: TGTGCCAGCAAACGGGACACAAGCACAGATACGCAGTATTTT. The chain combines TRBV3-1 (or the pseudogene TRBV3-2) with TRBJ2-3, with D possibly being TRBD1 (6 bases). Trimming pared 7 bases from V and 0 bases from J, leaving 11 bases between. Germline V gene sequence: CDR1 LGHDT, CDR2 YNNKEL (reference sequence). This CDR3 has 14 residues.

This clone was observed a single time. This rearrangement joins TRBV18 to TRBJ2-1; D gene ambiguous. Trimming cost V 2 bases and J 5 bases, with 4 bases left between them. This CDR3 has 12 amino acids. Germline V gene lookup returns CDR1 KGHSH and CDR2 LQKENI. CDR3 region: CASSPSDNEQFF. Here the CDR3 DNA reads TGTGCCAGCTCACCATCTGACAATGAGCAGTTCTTC. Together with reference TRBV18 and TRBJ2-1, the CDR3 gives the full variable domain: NAGVMQNPRHLVRRRGQEARLRCSPMKGHSHVYWYRQLPEEGLKFMVYLQKENIIDESGMPKERFSAEFPKEGPSILRIQQVVRGDSAAYFCASSPSDNEQFFGPGTRLTVL.

V gene TRBV2 combines with J gene TRBJ2-5, with TRBD1 matching over 7 bases. Germline V CDR1 and CDR2: SNHLY, FYNNEI. V shed 6 bases and J 2 bases; nucleotides not matched to a gene: 9. The CDR3 contains 15 residues. CDR3: CASSADRDSQETQYF. The CDR3, as DNA: TGTGCCAGCAGCGCAGACCGGGACAGTCAAGAGACCCAGTACTTC.

The chain joins TRBV9 to TRBJ2-2; no reliable D call. CDR3 length equals 15 residues. Germline values: CDR1 SGDLS, CDR2 YYNGEE. V dropped 0 bases and J dropped 3 bases, with 9 bases sitting between them. CDR3 in DNA: TGTGCCAGCAGCGTAGTCGGAGTCGACACCGGGGAGCTGTTTTTT. Translated, it gives CASSVVGVDTGELFF. Based on the CDR3 plus reference TRBV9 and TRBJ2-2, the full variable domain is DSGVTQTPKHLITATGQRVTLRCSPRSGDLSVYWYQQSLDQGLQFLIQYYNGEERAKGNILERFSAQQFPDLHSELNLSSLELGDSALYFCASSVVGVDTGELFFGEGSRLTVL.

This clone is a singleton in its sample. This chain joins TRBV2 and TRBJ2-7; D might be TRBD1 (6 bases). The CDR3 runs 14 residues. Germline V gene sequence: CDR1 SNHLY, CDR2 FYNNEI. V was shortened by 1 base and J by 5 bases, with 12 bases between the two germline ends. The CDR3 loop is CASSEVQGLHEQYF. CDR3 in DNA: TGTGCCAGCAGTGAAGTTCAGGGGCTGCACGAGCAGTACTTC.

The V call is TRBV9, the J call TRBJ1-2; D perhaps matches TRBD1 (6 bases). The V gene lost 2 bases and the J gene lost 2 bases, with 13 bases spanning the gap. This CDR3 has 15 residues. Germline CDR1 is SGDLS and CDR2 is YYNGEE. CDR3 amino acids: CASSVDSLLNYGYTF. As DNA, the CDR3 is TGTGCCAGCAGCGTGGACAGCTTATTAAACTATGGCTACACCTTC.

The chain uses TRBV4-1 and TRBJ2-7; TRBD2 aligns across 13 bases. This CDR3 has 15 amino acids. The germline gives CDR1 MGHRA, CDR2 YSYEKL. With 7 bases clipped from V and 2 bases from J, the junction kept 5 bases outside the gene matches. The DNA for the CDR3 is TGCGCCAGCACCGAACTAGCGGGAGGGACCTACGAGCAGTACTTC. As protein: CASTELAGGTYEQYF.

The V call is TRBV6-2 or TRBV6-3, the J call TRBJ2-1, with TRBD2 matching over 7 bases. The CDR3 runs to 14 residues. After removal of 0 bases from V and 5 bases from J, the junction contained 1 base not matched to a gene. Germline-derived CDR1 and CDR2 are MNHEY and SVGEGT. The CDR3 coding sequence is TGTGCCAGCAGTTACTCTGCGGGGGACAATGAGCAGTTCTTC. The encoded protein is CASSYSAGDNEQFF.

V and J are TRBV2 and TRBJ1-2; the D gene is possibly TRBD1 (5 bases). Germline V lookup: CDR1 SNHLY, CDR2 FYNNEI. The CDR3 runs 14 residues. Deletions cut 3 bases from V and 8 bases from J, with 16 bases between. The CDR3 here is CASSDWAGSWGYTF. Written as DNA, the CDR3 is TGTGCCAGCAGTGATTGGGCAGGGTCTTGGGGCTACACCTTC.

J is TRBJ1-3 and V is TRBV2; no firm D call. The germline V gene encodes CDR1 SNHLY and CDR2 FYNNEI. The V and J ends lost 0 bases and 0 bases respectively, with 6 bases between them. The CDR3 has 15 amino acids. CDR3 nucleotides: TGTGCCAGCAGTGAAGCGGGAGCCTCTGGAAACACCATATATTTT. It encodes CASSEAGASGNTIYF.

V is TRBV18 and J is TRBJ1-6; TRBD1 matches 7 bases. The V and J ends lost 5 bases and 7 bases, in that order; junction bases with no gene match: 2. CDR1 is KGHSH and CDR2 is LQKENI in the germline V gene. The CDR3 has 13 amino acids. The CDR3 bases are TGTGCCAGCTCAGAGACAGGGAATTCACCCCTCCACTTT. This codes for CASSETGNSPLHF.

This rearrangement joins TRBV5-4 to TRBJ2-1; 11 bases are a match to TRBD2. The germline V gene has CDR1 SGHNT and CDR2 YYREEE (reference sequence). V gave up 3 bases and J gave up 7 bases; unmatched junction bases: 6. The CDR3 is made up of 15 amino acids. CDR3 sequence (DNA): TGTGCCAGCAGCTCAATAGCGGGAGGGCCTAATGAGCAGTTCTTC. This gives the protein CASSSIAGGPNEQFF.

The chain has TRBV6-2 or TRBV6-3 and TRBJ2-5, with D possibly being TRBD1 (6 bases). V lost 6 bases, J lost 6 bases, and 11 bases lay in between. The CDR3 has 12 amino acids. From germline, CDR1 is MNHEY and CDR2 SVGEGT. CDR3 sequence reads: CASSGQGQTQYF. The CDR3 coding sequence is TGTGCCAGCAGCGGTCAGGGGCAGACCCAGTACTTC.